This T cell receptor (beta chain) was sequenced during a study of response to subunit inactivated influenza vaccine. TCRdb used MiXCR to reprocess the RT-PCR reads, holding one entry per CDR3 protein. This sample has 500,000 or so distinct CDR3 sequences, with approximately 15% found just once. The CDR3 covers 20 residues. Germline loops: CDR1 DFQATT, CDR2 SNEGSKA (reference sequence). V was clipped by 3 bases and J by 0 bases; unmatched bases: 15. The rearrangement links TRBV20-1 to TRBJ2-1, with 12 bases lining up with TRBD1. The input for sequencing was CD4+ T cells sorted from PBMCs, taken about 23 months after vaccination. This receptor was obtained from a man aged 50-75 years who received an inactivated influenza vaccine. The CDR3 loop is CSAREIPGQGAFRSYNEQFF. Here the CDR3 DNA reads TGCAGTGCTAGGGAAATACCGGGACAGGGGGCCTTCCGCTCCTACAATGAGCAGTTCTTC.